These 21 T cell receptor beta chains were all obtained from the same sample, sequenced in a study of shared clonotypes between healthy human individuals. This table comes from immunoSEQ multiplex PCR, and its TCRdb copy is limited to in-frame clones, with some not included. The sample lists 500,000 or so clones; roughly 95% were seen once. Material: naive CD4+ T cells sorted from blood. The subset: CD45RA+ positively selected. These receptors were collected from a woman aged 25-40 years in good health.

The V gene is TRBV15, the J gene TRBJ1-5; weak D call: TRBD1 (5 bases). Germline lookup yields CDR1 LNHNV and CDR2 YYDKDF (reference sequence). The CDR3 sequence is 18 residues long. V dropped 0 bases and J dropped 1 base, with 16 bases sitting between them. The CDR3 DNA reads as TGTGCCACCAGCAGAGATTGGGGACCGGGGACGAGCAATCAGCCCCAGCATTTT. Translating it yields CATSRDWGPGTSNQPQHF.

This chain joins TRBV4-1 and TRBJ2-3; unclear D gene. With 5 bases removed from V and 1 base from J, the gap between germline ends came to 7 bases. The CDR3 loop spans 13 amino acids. Germline V lookup: CDR1 MGHRA, CDR2 YSYEKL. CDR3 protein: CASSKPGTDTQYF. The CDR3 DNA is TGCGCCAGCAGCAAACCGGGCACAGATACGCAGTATTTT.

This clone was seen a single time. This chain connects TRBV5-1 to TRBJ1-1; 8 bases agree with TRBD1. In germline, CDR1 is SGHRS, CDR2 YFSETQ. The CDR3 runs 17 residues. J gave up 2 bases and V 2 bases, and 11 bases lay outside the gene matches. CDR3 in amino acids: CASSFNDRGWRNTEAFF. The CDR3 DNA sequence: TGCGCCAGCAGCTTTAATGACAGGGGATGGAGAAACACTGAAGCTTTCTTT. Together with reference TRBV5-1 and TRBJ1-1, the CDR3 gives the full variable domain: KAGVTQTPRYLIKTRGQQVTLSCSPISGHRSVSWYQQTPGQGLQFLFEYFSETQRNKGNFPGRFSGRQFSNSRSEMNVSTLELGDSALYLCASSFNDRGWRNTEAFFGQGTRLTVV.

The chain has TRBV5-1 and TRBJ1-1, with D unresolved. Germline CDR1 SGHRS, CDR2 YFSETQ. V was shortened by 0 bases and J by 4 bases, with 16 bases between the two germline ends. The CDR3 is 16 residues long. CDR3 in amino acids: CASSLAGEARRTEAFF. The CDR3, as DNA: TGCGCCAGCAGCTTGGCCGGGGAGGCGAGGCGCACTGAAGCTTTCTTT.

The V gene is TRBV28, the J gene TRBJ1-2; D is perhaps TRBD1 (6 bases). Trimming took 6 bases from V and 7 from J, leaving 21 bases between them. The CDR3 contains 15 residues. The germline gives CDR1 MDHEN, CDR2 SYDVKM. The CDR3 DNA is TGTGCCAGCAGGACGAGTGCCGGGGGCAGTACTGGCTACACCTTC. It translates to CASRTSAGGSTGYTF.

This chain joins TRBV5-4 and TRBJ2-7; 7 positions match TRBD1. Germline V lookup: CDR1 SGHNT, CDR2 YYREEE (reference sequence). V lost 2 bases, J lost 5 bases, and 4 bases stayed unmatched. The CDR3 spans 13 residues. Here the CDR3 reads CASSLQGSDEQYF. The CDR3 region has the DNA TGTGCCAGCAGCTTACAGGGGTCGGACGAGCAGTACTTC. The full variable domain, with the rest looked up from reference TRBV5-4 and TRBJ2-7, is ETGVTQSPTHLIKTRGQQVTLRCSSQSGHNTVSWYQQALGQGPQFIFQYYREEENGRGNFPPRFSGLQFPNYSSELNVNALELDDSALYLCASSLQGSDEQYFGPGTRLTVT.

V and J are TRBV25-1 and TRBJ2-5; either TRBD1 or TRBD2 may supply D (6 bases each). Trimming cost V 6 bases and J 5 bases, with 19 bases left between them. CDR1 MGHDK and CDR2 SYGVNS come from the germline V gene. This CDR3 region has 15 residues. The CDR3 DNA reads as TGTGCCAGCAGCGTAAAAGGGGGGAGTATGGAGACCCAGTACTTC. Its protein is CASSVKGGSMETQYF. The entire variable domain, with the rest obtained from reference TRBV25-1 and TRBJ2-5, is as follows: EADIYQTPRYLVIGTGKKITLECSQTMGHDKMYWYQQDPGMELHLIHYSYGVNSTEKGDLSSESTVSRIRTEHFPLTLESARPSHTSQYLCASSVKGGSMETQYFGPGTRLLVL.

CDR3 protein: CAITSPGLPGDEQYF. The CDR3 DNA reads TGTGCCATCACCTCACCGGGACTCCCAGGAGACGAGCAGTACTTC. The gene calls are TRBV10-3 and TRBJ2-7, with a weak D call TRBD2 (6 bases). The CDR3 is made up of 15 amino acids. CDR1 and CDR2 (germline): ENHRY, SYGVKD. Trimming pared 7 bases from V and 5 bases from J, leaving 21 bases between.

The chain combines TRBV29-1 with TRBJ2-1; D is possibly TRBD2 (5 bases). Trimming stripped 4 bases from V and 5 bases from J, with 6 bases between. Germline lookup yields CDR1 SQVTM and CDR2 ANQGSEA. There are 11 residues in the CDR3. CDR3 sequence reads: CSVGENNEQFF. The CDR3 nucleotides are TGCAGCGTTGGGGAGAACAATGAGCAGTTCTTC.

The rearrangement joins TRBV7-3 to TRBJ1-1; D gene unclear. Germline-derived CDR1 and CDR2 are SGHTA and FQGTGA. The CDR3 extends over 13 amino acids. V lost 4 bases, J lost 4 bases, and 10 bases lay in between. DNA of the CDR3: TGTGCCAGCAGCTCGGAAGAGGTCACTGAAGCTTTCTTT. Protein: CASSSEEVTEAFF.

V usage is TRBV7-9 and J usage is TRBJ2-5; 8 bases are shared with TRBD2. This CDR3 contains 14 residues. J gave up 5 bases and V 5 bases, and 7 bases lay outside the gene matches. Germline CDR1 is SEHNR and CDR2 is FQNEAQ (reference sequence). Here the CDR3 reads CASSPGLAQETQYF. CDR3 in DNA: TGTGCCAGCAGCCCCGGACTAGCTCAGGAGACCCAGTACTTC.

The CDR3 DNA follows: TGTGCCAGCAGTCCCTGGGAGACTAGCGGGGTCTACGAGCAGTACTTC. Its translation is CASSPWETSGVYEQYF. The chain combines TRBV28 with TRBJ2-7; TRBD2 agrees at 11 bases. The CDR3 is 16 residues long. After removal of 5 bases from V and 3 bases from J, the junction contained 9 bases not matched to a gene. In germline, CDR1 is MDHEN, CDR2 SYDVKM.

The chain links TRBV15 to TRBJ2-1; 11 bases fit TRBD1. The germline CDR1 and CDR2 sequences are LNHNV and YYDKDF (reference sequence). CDR3 length: 14 amino acids. V dropped 5 bases and J dropped 8; count of bases not matched to a gene: 5. Here the CDR3 reads CATSAGTGGYEQFF. The CDR3 nucleotides read TGTGCCACCAGCGCCGGGACAGGGGGTTATGAGCAGTTCTTC.

In this sample, this clone turned up once. This chain uses TRBV5-1 with TRBJ2-7, with D uncertain. Germline V gene lookup returns CDR1 SGHRS and CDR2 YFSETQ. Between the trimmed V and J ends, which lost 0 bases and 1 base, there was a span of 8 bases. The CDR3 is 14 amino acids. CDR3 DNA: TGCGCCAGCAGCTTGGCGTCGGATTCCTACGAGCAGTACTTC. This gives the protein CASSLASDSYEQYF. The whole variable domain, remainder taken from reference TRBV5-1 and TRBJ2-7, is KAGVTQTPRYLIKTRGQQVTLSCSPISGHRSVSWYQQTPGQGLQFLFEYFSETQRNKGNFPGRFSGRQFSNSRSEMNVSTLELGDSALYLCASSLASDSYEQYFGPGTRLTVT.

This clone was seen a single time. This rearrangement joins TRBV28 to TRBJ2-2; 10 bases agree with TRBD1. Germline CDR1 MDHEN, CDR2 SYDVKM. The CDR3 runs to 14 residues. V lost 6 bases and J lost 4; bases outside the gene matches: 2. The CDR3 reads CASRTGGTTGELFF. CDR3 coding DNA: TGTGCCAGCAGGACAGGGGGCACCACCGGGGAGCTGTTTTTT.

In regard to this clone: At the DNA level, this CDR3 is encoded by other sequences in the same sample as well. The CDR3 region is CASSLGQGTGEQYF. Written as DNA, the CDR3 is TGCGCCAGCAGCTTGGGACAGGGGACAGGCGAGCAGTACTTC. The chain is built from TRBV5-1 and TRBJ2-7; 8 bases agree with TRBD1. Per the germline V gene, CDR1 is SGHRS and CDR2 is YFSETQ. With 0 bases clipped from V and 6 bases from J, the junction kept 5 bases outside the gene matches. CDR3 length equals 14 residues.

The rearrangement uses TRBV28 and TRBJ2-5; possibly TRBD1 for D (6 bases). TRBJ2-7 matches the DNA end more closely, so the J call is doubtful. CDR3 length equals 15 residues. The germline V gene has CDR1 MDHEN and CDR2 SYDVKM. The CDR3 loop is CASSFPSGVDHEQYF. DNA of the CDR3: TGTGCCAGCAGTTTTCCCTCAGGGGTAGACCACGAGCAGTACTTC.

This chain uses TRBV10-1 with TRBJ2-3, with 7 bases fitting TRBD2. The CDR3 extends over 15 amino acids. V lost 3 bases and J lost 3; bases outside the gene matches: 6. Germline V lookup: CDR1 WNHNN, CDR2 SYGVQD (reference sequence). CDR3 sequence: CASSDRASGTDTQYF. CDR3 DNA sequence: TGCGCCAGCAGTGATAGGGCTAGCGGAACAGATACGCAGTATTTT.

In the case of this clone: Within the sample, other DNA sequences also encode this same CDR3. The chain has TRBV5-1 and TRBJ2-5; D remains ambiguous. CDR1 and CDR2 from the germline V gene are SGHRS and YFSETQ. CDR3 size: 13 residues. V shed 4 bases and J shed 5 bases, with 12 bases lying between them. The CDR3 protein is CASSLGVGETQYF. In nucleotides, the CDR3 is TGCGCCAGCAGCCTCGGCGTGGGGGAGACCCAGTACTTC.

This chain joins TRBV6-4 and TRBJ1-1; D might be TRBD1 (5 bases). The V and J ends lost 5 bases and 4 bases respectively, with 17 bases between them. CDR1 is MRHNA, CDR2 SNTAGT, per germline. The CDR3 is made up of 15 amino acids. CDR3 nucleotides: TGTGCCAGCAGTCGAATGGGGGGGGTTCTCACTGAAGCTTTCTTT. It is translated as CASSRMGGVLTEAFF.

The chain recombines TRBV28 with TRBJ2-3, with TRBD2 matching 9 bases. The V gene end was trimmed by 5 bases and the J gene end by 3 bases; junction bases not matched to a gene: 18. CDR3 length: 19 amino acids. Germline CDR1 MDHEN, CDR2 SYDVKM. CDR3 sequence reads: CASSGRFGGRAVRTDTQYF. CDR3 in DNA: TGTGCCAGCAGTGGACGCTTTGGCGGGAGGGCCGTGCGGACAGATACGCAGTATTTT. Using reference TRBV28 and TRBJ2-3 for the parts outside the CDR3, the full variable domain is DVKVTQSSRYLVKRTGEKVFLECVQDMDHENMFWYRQDPGLGLRLIYFSYDVKMKEKGDIPEGYSVSREKKERFSLILESASTNQTSMYLCASSGRFGGRAVRTDTQYFGPGTRLTVL.